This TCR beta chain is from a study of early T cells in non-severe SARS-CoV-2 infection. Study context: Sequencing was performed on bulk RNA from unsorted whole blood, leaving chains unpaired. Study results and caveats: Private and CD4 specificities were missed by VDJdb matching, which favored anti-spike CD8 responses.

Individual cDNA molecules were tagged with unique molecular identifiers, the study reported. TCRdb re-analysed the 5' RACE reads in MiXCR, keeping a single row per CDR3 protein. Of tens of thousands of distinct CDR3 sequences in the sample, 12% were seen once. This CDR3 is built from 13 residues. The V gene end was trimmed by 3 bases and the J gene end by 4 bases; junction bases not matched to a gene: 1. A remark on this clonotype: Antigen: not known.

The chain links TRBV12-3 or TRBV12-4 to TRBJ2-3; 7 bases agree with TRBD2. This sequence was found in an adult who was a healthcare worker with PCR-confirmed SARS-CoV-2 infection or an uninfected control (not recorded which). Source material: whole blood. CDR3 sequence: CASSFLAADTQYF. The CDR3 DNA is TGTGCCAGCAGTTTCCTAGCGGCAGATACGCAGTATTTT.